This T cell receptor beta chain was recovered during a study of blood T cell repertoires in COVID-19. Overall study context: The United States, Italy and Spain supplied acute and convalescent COVID-19 samples. In each case, the material was cDNA or gDNA derived from T cells, B-cell-depleted T cells, or PBMCs.

The germline V gene encodes CDR1 WNHNN and CDR2 SYGVQD (reference sequence). Trimming took 1 base from V and 7 from J; bases not matched to a gene: 1. This CDR3 has 13 amino acids. Original data processing: Estimates of nucleated cell counts were drawn from the amplification of reference gene primers. Some clones are missing from TCRdb's copy, which holds only in-frame ones; the method was immunoSEQ multiplex PCR. V and J calls and clone size are those listed in that table; D and trimming were worked out from the DNA. In the table there are under 300,000 clones, roughly 82% of which are singletons. The origin of this receptor is a woman aged 80 or over with active or convalescent COVID-19. The chain combines TRBV10-1 with TRBJ1-1; 9 positions match TRBD1. Sequencing input: peripheral blood. As DNA, the CDR3 is TGCGCCAGCAGTGAGTGGGGACAGGGTGAAGCTTTCTTT. This codes for CASSEWGQGEAFF.